These 30 T cell receptor beta chains were all obtained from the same sample, sequenced in a study of T cell responses to AZD1222 COVID-19 vaccine. Method: immunoSEQ multiplex PCR; TCRdb's copy keeps in-frame clones and lacks some. Of some 96,000 clones detected, about 85% appear once; the ten largest clones hold about 1.8%. The source was peripheral blood, collected on day 0 of AZD1222 vaccination. These receptors all come from an adult in good health.

V is TRBV2 and J is TRBJ2-7; TRBD2 agrees at 10 bases. V was pared by 2 bases and J by 4 bases, with 11 bases of the junction left unmatched. Germline CDR1 SNHLY, CDR2 FYNNEI. This CDR3 spans 17 amino acids. The DNA for the CDR3 is TGTGCCAGCAGTGAAACCCGACACAAGCGGGAGGGGTACGAGCAGTACTTC. Amino acids: CASSETRHKREGYEQYF.

V and J are TRBV4-1 and TRBJ1-1, with 8 bases fitting TRBD1. The CDR3 sequence is 18 residues long. Trimming took 0 bases from V and 5 from J; bases not matched to a gene: 14. Germline V gives CDR1 MGHRA, CDR2 YSYEKL. This CDR3 is CASSQDRMEGTGKTEAFF. CDR3 sequence (DNA): TGCGCCAGCAGCCAAGATCGGATGGAAGGGACAGGTAAGACTGAAGCTTTCTTT.

The CDR3 sequence: CASSQERGQPQHF. The CDR3 nucleotides are TGTGCCAGCAGCCAAGAGAGGGGACAGCCCCAGCATTTT. The rearrangement joins TRBV4-2 to TRBJ1-5; maybe TRBD1 (5 bases). In germline, CDR1 is LGHNA, CDR2 YNFKEQ. The CDR3 loop spans 13 amino acids. The germline V and J ends were trimmed by 0 bases and 7 bases, with 7 bases remaining between them.

This clone was counted only a few times. The chain joins TRBV9 to TRBJ2-1, with D maybe TRBD2 (5 bases). Trimming took off 0 bases at V and 0 bases at J, with 16 bases between the two ends. The CDR3 is 18 residues long. Germline CDR1 and CDR2: SGDLS and YYNGEE. In DNA, the CDR3 is TGTGCCAGCAGCGTAGTTTCGGGATACGGTAGCTCCTACAATGAGCAGTTCTTC. This codes for CASSVVSGYGSSYNEQFF.

J is TRBJ1-1 and V is TRBV5-4, with 7 positions matching TRBD1. Germline V gives CDR1 SGHNT, CDR2 YYREEE (reference sequence). The CDR3 spans 15 residues. V shed 2 bases and J 1 base; nucleotides not matched to a gene: 5. CDR3 region: CASSFRQGKNTEAFF. CDR3 nucleotides: TGTGCCAGCAGCTTTAGACAGGGCAAGAACACTGAAGCTTTCTTT.

Comments on this clone: Other DNA sequences in this specimen translate into the identical CDR3. The chain joins TRBV30 to TRBJ1-6, with 7 bases lining up with TRBD1. The CDR3 runs to 13 residues. V shed 1 base and J 7 bases; nucleotides not matched to a gene: 1. The germline V gene has CDR1 GTSNPN and CDR2 SVGIG (reference sequence). CDR3 nucleotides: TGTGCCTGGAGTGGCAGGGGGAATTCACCCCTCCACTTT. Amino acid sequence: CAWSGRGNSPLHF.

The V call is TRBV24-1, the J call TRBJ2-7; weak D call: TRBD2 (6 bases). The CDR3 totals 12 residues. The V gene lost 3 bases and the J gene lost 6 bases, with 8 bases spanning the gap. Per germline, CDR1 KGHDR and CDR2 SFDVKD. As DNA, the CDR3 is TGTGCCACCAGTGATAGAGCGGGCGAGCAGTACTTC. Its protein is CATSDRAGEQYF.

V usage is TRBV5-5 and J usage is TRBJ2-1, with 12 bases fitting TRBD2. Per the germline V gene, CDR1 is SGHKS and CDR2 is YYEKEE (reference sequence). V dropped 4 bases and J dropped 4; count of bases not matched to a gene: 9. CDR3 size: 17 residues. The CDR3 loop is CASSVRLAGVTYNEQFF. The CDR3 region has the DNA TGTGCCAGCAGCGTAAGACTAGCGGGAGTGACTTACAATGAGCAGTTCTTC. The full variable domain, in which reference TRBV5-5 and TRBJ2-1 provide the parts outside the CDR3, is DAGVTQSPTHLIKTRGQQVTLRCSPISGHKSVSWYQQVLGQGPQFIFQYYEKEERGRGNFPDRFSARQFPNYSSELNVNALLLGDSALYLCASSVRLAGVTYNEQFFGPGTRLTVL.

The chain carries TRBV5-1 and TRBJ1-6; D perhaps matches TRBD1 (5 bases). CDR3 size: 14 residues. From germline, CDR1 is SGHRS and CDR2 YFSETQ. V was shortened by 0 bases and J by 10 bases, with 11 bases between the two germline ends. In DNA form, the CDR3 reads TGCGCCAGCAGCTTGGGTCAGGGCCAATCACCCCTCCACTTT. Translating gives CASSLGQGQSPLHF.

The genes are TRBV2 and TRBJ1-5; D remains ambiguous. CDR3 length: 15 residues. V was shortened by 3 bases and J by 3 bases, with 12 bases between the two germline ends. Germline CDR1 is SNHLY and CDR2 is FYNNEI. For the CDR3, the DNA is TGTGCCAGCAGTGAGAATGGCGGAGCCAATCAGCCCCAGCATTTT. Translation: CASSENGGANQPQHF.

This rearrangement joins TRBV6-1 to TRBJ1-3; D is unclear. Germline CDR1 and CDR2: MNHNS and SASEGT. V lost 7 bases to trimming and J lost 0 bases, with 4 bases between them. CDR3 length equals 12 residues. CDR3 sequence: CASIRSGNTIYF. In nucleotides, the CDR3 is TGTGCCAGCATCCGCTCTGGAAACACCATATATTTT.

The chain recombines TRBV10-3 with TRBJ1-1, with TRBD1 as a possible D gene (6 bases). The germline CDR1 and CDR2 sequences are ENHRY and SYGVKD. The CDR3 runs 15 residues. V gave up 1 base and J gave up 1 base, with 10 bases separating them. CDR3 sequence reads: CAISEYGGENTEAFF. The CDR3 DNA reads as TGTGCCATCAGTGAGTACGGGGGCGAGAACACTGAAGCTTTCTTT.

The chain employs TRBV2 and TRBJ2-3; D is undetermined. Germline CDR1 is SNHLY and CDR2 is FYNNEI. Trimming cost V 8 bases and J 1 base, with 13 bases left between them. This CDR3 has 14 residues. The chain's CDR3 is CASLSNWGTDTQYF. The CDR3 nucleotides read TGTGCCAGCCTTAGCAATTGGGGCACAGATACGCAGTATTTT.

V and J are TRBV5-8 and TRBJ2-7, with 10 bases identical to TRBD2. Germline assignment: CDR1 SGHTS and CDR2 YDEGEE. Losses at the gene ends were 4 bases for V and 3 bases for J; bases not matched to a gene: 4. CDR3 length: 14 amino acids. This chain's CDR3 is CASSHWTSGYEQYF. The CDR3 DNA reads as TGTGCCAGCAGCCACTGGACTAGCGGCTACGAGCAGTACTTC.

This chain connects TRBV2 to TRBJ1-5; TRBD1 matches 7 bases. The CDR3 is 13 residues long. The V segment lost 3 bases and the J segment 6 bases; nucleotides outside the gene matches: 2. CDR1 SNHLY and CDR2 FYNNEI come from the germline V gene. CDR3 coding DNA: TGTGCCAGCAGTGACCCAGGGGGTCAGCCCCAGCATTTT. It is translated as CASSDPGGQPQHF. Filled out from reference TRBV2 and TRBJ1-5, the complete variable domain reads EPEVTQTPSHQVTQMGQEVILRCVPISNHLYFYWYRQILGQKVEFLVSFYNNEISEKSEIFDDQFSVERPDGSNFTLKIRSTKLEDSAMYFCASSDPGGQPQHFGDGTRLSIL.

J is TRBJ1-1 and V is TRBV28, with D perhaps matching TRBD1 (5 bases). The germline CDR1 and CDR2 sequences are MDHEN and SYDVKM. The V gene lost 5 bases and the J gene lost 0 bases, with 13 bases spanning the gap. CDR3 length: 15 amino acids. The CDR3: CASSPAGAMNTEAFF. As DNA, the CDR3 is TGTGCCAGCAGTCCTGCCGGGGCGATGAACACTGAAGCTTTCTTT.

This chain uses TRBV7-2 with TRBJ2-1; TRBD2 matches 13 bases. The germline CDR1 and CDR2 sequences are SGHTA and FQGNSA. The CDR3 spans 16 residues. With 5 bases clipped from V and 8 bases from J, the junction kept 9 bases outside the gene matches. Written as DNA, the CDR3 is TGTGCCAGCAGCGCTAAGGTTGGACTAGCGGGAGATGAGCAGTTCTTC. Protein sequence: CASSAKVGLAGDEQFF.

The chain has TRBV28 and TRBJ2-7; no reliable D call. The germline CDR1 and CDR2 sequences are MDHEN and SYDVKM. The length of the CDR3 is 12 residues. V gave up 5 bases and J gave up 2 bases, with 7 bases separating them. CDR3 bases: TGTGCCAGCAGTGCCGCCCCCTACGAGCAGTACTTC. Translation gives CASSAAPYEQYF. Full variable domain (remainder filled in from reference TRBV28 and TRBJ2-7): DVKVTQSSRYLVKRTGEKVFLECVQDMDHENMFWYRQDPGLGLRLIYFSYDVKMKEKGDIPEGYSVSREKKERFSLILESASTNQTSMYLCASSAAPYEQYFGPGTRLTVT.

CDR3 loop: CASSGHRDSNQPQHF. CDR3 coding DNA: TGTGCCAGCAGCGGCCACAGGGACAGCAATCAGCCCCAGCATTTT. The chain uses TRBV7-2 and TRBJ1-5, with D perhaps TRBD1 (6 bases). The CDR3 has 15 residues. Germline CDR1 SGHTA, CDR2 FQGNSA. Trimming stripped 5 bases from V and 1 base from J, with 12 bases between. Together with reference TRBV7-2 and TRBJ1-5, the CDR3 gives the full variable domain: GAGVSQSPSNKVTEKGKDVELRCDPISGHTALYWYRQSLGQGLEFLIYFQGNSAPDKSGLPSDRFSAERTGGSVSTLTIQRTQQEDSAVYLCASSGHRDSNQPQHFGDGTRLSIL.

V is TRBV9 and J is TRBJ1-2; tentative D call: TRBD1 (5 bases). Germline-derived CDR1 and CDR2 are SGDLS and YYNGEE. Deletions cut 3 bases from V and 8 bases from J, with 17 bases between. The CDR3 runs 14 residues. The CDR3 sequence: CASSAPGTHGGYTF. For the CDR3, the DNA is TGTGCCAGCAGCGCCCCCGGGACGCATGGGGGCTACACCTTC.

In this sample, this clone turned up a few times. The chain uses TRBV4-3 and TRBJ2-7, with 8 bases fitting TRBD2. Germline CDR1 is LGHNA and CDR2 is YSLEER. V was clipped by 0 bases and J by 8 bases; unmatched bases: 12. The CDR3 consists of 16 residues. CDR3 DNA sequence: TGCGCCAGCAGCCAAGACCAGGGTAGCGGGGCTTCTAAGCAGTACTTC. It specifies CASSQDQGSGASKQYF.

This chain joins TRBV19 and TRBJ1-5; weak D call: TRBD1 (5 bases). Trimming pared 8 bases from V and 6 bases from J, leaving 14 bases between. The germline V gene encodes CDR1 LNHDA and CDR2 SQIVND (reference sequence). This CDR3 is 13 amino acids long. The CDR3 here is CASSQGYTQPQHF. CDR3 bases: TGTGCCAGTTCCCAGGGTTACACTCAGCCCCAGCATTTT.

The V call is TRBV9, the J call TRBJ2-2; no firm D call. Trimming shortened V by 4 bases and J by 4 bases, and 11 bases separated the two germline ends. Germline V gene data show CDR1 as SGDLS and CDR2 as YYNGEE. This CDR3 comprises 14 residues. CDR3 nucleotides: TGTGCCAGCAGCCCAAGCCTACCCACCGGGGAGCTGTTTTTT. Translating it yields CASSPSLPTGELFF.

The chain recombines TRBV3-1 (or the pseudogene TRBV3-2) with TRBJ2-4; 15 nucleotides match TRBD2. The germline gives CDR1 LGHDT, CDR2 YNNKEL (reference sequence). Unmatched junction bases numbered 4, after V lost 1 base and J lost 9 bases. This CDR3 has 16 amino acids. Here the CDR3 reads CASSQAPGLAGGIQYF. The CDR3 DNA is TGTGCCAGCAGCCAAGCCCCGGGACTAGCGGGAGGCATTCAGTACTTC.

CDR3 amino acids: CASSLGMRTYEQYF. CDR3 sequence (DNA): TGTGCCAGCAGCTTAGGGATGAGAACCTACGAGCAGTACTTC. This chain links TRBV7-2 with TRBJ2-7; D uncertain. Germline V gene lookup returns CDR1 SGHTA and CDR2 FQGNSA. The CDR3 is made up of 14 amino acids. V was pared by 1 base and J by 2 bases, with 9 bases between.

The chain carries TRBV2 and TRBJ2-2; 11 bases fit TRBD2. Per the germline V gene, CDR1 is SNHLY and CDR2 is FYNNEI. The CDR3 is 16 amino acids. The ends lost 7 bases at V and 5 bases at J; junction bases unmatched: 9. CDR3 sequence (DNA): TGTGCCAGCAAGAGTAGCGGGAGGGCCGGGACCGGGGAGCTGTTTTTT. Translation: CASKSSGRAGTGELFF.

V gene TRBV10-3 combines with J gene TRBJ2-1; 8 bases map to TRBD2. V was pared by 4 bases and J by 3 bases, with 8 bases of the junction left unmatched. Per the germline V gene, CDR1 is ENHRY and CDR2 is SYGVKD. There are 16 residues in the CDR3. The DNA of the CDR3 is TGTGCCATCAGTGCCGGGACTAGTGTACGCTACAATGAGCAGTTCTTC. Its translation: CAISAGTSVRYNEQFF.

The CDR3 region is CASSPRTGSNQPQHF. The CDR3 DNA sequence: TGTGCCAGCAGCCCTCGGACAGGAAGCAATCAGCCCCAGCATTTT. The V gene is TRBV7-2, the J gene TRBJ1-5, with 7 positions matching TRBD1. The CDR3 contains 15 residues. Germline V CDR1 and CDR2: SGHTA, FQGNSA. Trimming took 5 bases from V and 1 from J; bases not matched to a gene: 5.

This clone occurred once. The chain has TRBV4-1 and TRBJ1-5; TRBD1 matches at 7 bases. Germline loops: CDR1 MGHRA, CDR2 YSYEKL. The V and J ends lost 1 base and 1 base, in that order; junction bases with no gene match: 7. This CDR3 region has 17 residues. The chain's CDR3 is CASSQVQGVRSNQPQHF. As DNA, the CDR3 is TGCGCCAGCAGCCAAGTCCAGGGGGTAAGAAGCAATCAGCCCCAGCATTTT.

This sequence joins TRBV19 and TRBJ2-1; 8 bases align to TRBD1. The CDR3 is made up of 15 amino acids. The V segment lost 3 bases and the J segment 2 bases; nucleotides outside the gene matches: 3. CDR1 is LNHDA, CDR2 SQIVND, per germline (reference sequence). This CDR3 reads CASSINRGTYNEQFF. The CDR3 DNA reads TGTGCCAGTAGTATTAACAGGGGGACCTACAATGAGCAGTTCTTC.